Reported below is one T cell receptor (beta chain). These data come from a study of blood T cell repertoires in COVID-19. Across the whole study: PBMCs, B-cell-depleted T cells, or T cells were the source of the cDNA or gDNA that made up the material.

The V gene's germline CDR1 is MNHEY and CDR2 SMNVEV (reference sequence). V lost 5 bases, J lost 9 bases, and 11 bases lay in between. The CDR3 is 12 amino acids. As handled by the study authors: Estimation of nucleated cell counts was performed using reference gene primer amplification. The assay was immunoSEQ multiplex PCR, and TCRdb's table has in-frame clones only and misses some. V and J calls and clone size are as listed in that table; D and trimming were resolved from the DNA. This table has around 100,000 clones, 85% appearing once. The chain is built from TRBV27 and TRBJ1-5; D gene ambiguous. The receptor comes from a human donor in a cohort sampled during active COVID-19. The sample consisted of peripheral blood. CDR3 nucleotide sequence: TGTGCCAGCAGTCTACCCCCGGGGCCCCAGCATTTT. This encodes CASSLPPGPQHF.